This T cell receptor beta chain was observed in a study of shared clonotypes between healthy human individuals. CDR1 is SGHAT, CDR2 FQNNGV, per germline. This CDR3 is built from 14 residues. The V and J ends lost 0 bases and 4 bases respectively, with 9 bases between them. Libraries were prepared by immunoSEQ multiplex PCR; TCRdb keeps only in-frame clonotypes and omits some of them. Here the sample spans 200,000 to 250,000 clones, 60% to 80% being singletons. This chain joins TRBV11-2 and TRBJ1-1, with D hard to call. This sequence originates from a man younger than 45 in good health. The sequenced sample consisted of memory CD4+ T cells sorted from blood. Subset indicated: CD45RA-negative fraction. The CDR3 is CASSLDGWGTEAFF. CDR3 coding DNA: TGTGCCAGCAGCTTAGACGGGTGGGGCACTGAAGCTTTCTTT.